The T cell receptor (beta chain) described here comes from a study of OX40 agonist ivuxolimab in advanced cancers. The study, taken as a whole, reports: Among the lowest peripheral clonal expansion occurred in 0.1-3.0 mg/kg partial responders.

Any history of autoimmune disease or systemic immunosuppression disqualified patients. TCRdb keeps only in-frame clones here, not all; method: immunoSEQ multiplex PCR. This table holds tens of thousands of clones, over 70% found once. This CDR3 is built from 15 residues. Germline CDR1 is WNHNN and CDR2 is SYGVQD (reference sequence). Trimming shortened V by 6 bases and J by 0 bases, and 12 bases separated the two germline ends. Remarks on this clone: Its cognate antigen is unknown.

The chain has TRBV10-1 and TRBJ2-1; D is perhaps TRBD1 (5 bases). This clonotype was sampled from an adult with an advanced solid tumor such as melanoma, head and neck, liver or kidney cancer. This sample comprised CD4+ or CD8+ T cells sorted from blood, obtained in a trial of the OX40 agonist ivuxolimab. In nucleotides, the CDR3 is TGCGCCAGCAGCTCCACTCAGGGCTCCTACAATGAGCAGTTCTTC. This encodes CASSSTQGSYNEQFF.